What follows are 31 T cell receptor beta chains derived from one specimen sequenced in a study of naive and memory T cell subsets. Both TRBC1 and TRBC2 were covered by a beta constant-region primer of two equimolar oligonucleotides. TCRdb reprocessed the UMI-ligation and nested PCR reads via MiXCR and lists one record per CDR3 protein. The sample shows about 35,000 distinct CDR3 sequences, about 14% of them seen only once. Sequenced sample: effector memory CD4+ T cells from blood. Subset denoted: effector memory, CD45RA- CD27-. All receptors derive from a human donor in good health.

This clonotype was observed at least ten times. V usage is TRBV12-3 or TRBV12-4 and J usage is TRBJ2-7, with 9 bases lining up with TRBD1. The CDR3 is 16 amino acids. V gave up 6 bases and J gave up 5 bases; unmatched junction bases: 14. CDR3: CASRATPGQGPHEQYF. The DNA for the CDR3 is TGTGCCAGCAGAGCAACGCCGGGACAGGGTCCGCACGAGCAGTACTTC.

This clonotype showed up just a few times. The V gene is TRBV7-9, the J gene TRBJ2-1; D gene uncertain. Trimming left V 1 base short and J 4 bases short, with 11 bases between. Per the germline V gene, CDR1 is SEHNR and CDR2 is FQNEAQ (reference sequence). This CDR3 is 15 amino acids long. CDR3 DNA: TGTGCCAGCAGCTTAGACGCAAAAGCGTACAATGAGCAGTTCTTC. Its translation: CASSLDAKAYNEQFF.

This clonotype showed up many times. This chain joins TRBV20-1 and TRBJ2-5, with a tentative D call TRBD2 (6 bases). Trimming shortened V by 1 base and J by 6 bases, and 15 bases separated the two germline ends. The CDR3 contains 14 residues. Germline V gene lookup returns CDR1 DFQATT and CDR2 SNEGSKA (reference sequence). CDR3 region: CSARGTTIQQTQYF. The CDR3, as DNA: TGCAGTGCTAGAGGGACTACCATTCAGCAGACCCAGTACTTC.

This clonotype showed up many times. This chain connects TRBV7-8 to TRBJ2-7, with 7 bases fitting TRBD2. Germline V gene lookup returns CDR1 SGHVS and CDR2 FQNEAQ. V shed 5 bases and J 3 bases; nucleotides not matched to a gene: 10. The CDR3 sequence is 15 residues long. Here the CDR3 reads CASSPPRREGYEQYF. CDR3 coding DNA: TGTGCCAGCAGCCCCCCCAGGAGGGAGGGCTACGAGCAGTACTTC. Based on the CDR3 plus reference TRBV7-8 and TRBJ2-7, the full variable domain is GAGVSQSPRYKVAKRGQDVALRCDPISGHVSLFWYQQALGQGPEFLTYFQNEAQLDKSGLPSDRFFAERPEGSVSTLKIQRTQQEDSAVYLCASSPPRREGYEQYFGPGTRLTVT.

In this sample, this clonotype turned up many times. CDR3 region: CASSYPERGLSYEQYF. CDR3 DNA sequence: TGTGCCAGCAGTTACCCCGAACGGGGGCTCTCCTACGAGCAGTACTTC. J is TRBJ2-7 and V is TRBV6-2 or TRBV6-3; D is possibly TRBD1 or TRBD2 (6 bases each). The V end lost 2 bases, the J end lost 0 bases, and 14 bases lay between the germline ends. The CDR3 consists of 16 residues. Germline lookup yields CDR1 MNHEY and CDR2 SVGEGT.

J is TRBJ2-5 and V is TRBV3-1; 8 nucleotides match TRBD1. The CDR3 has 14 amino acids. Germline V gives CDR1 LGHDT, CDR2 YNNKEL (reference sequence). Trimming removed 6 bases from V and 3 bases from J; junction bases left unmatched: 6. CDR3 amino acids: CASRHDRGKETQYF. The CDR3 region has the DNA TGTGCCAGCAGACACGACAGGGGAAAAGAGACCCAGTACTTC.

This clonotype showed up many times. This chain links TRBV11-2 with TRBJ2-2, with 8 bases that match TRBD1. The length of the CDR3 is 18 residues. CDR1 is SGHAT, CDR2 FQNNGV, per germline. Trimming removed 5 bases from V and 5 bases from J; junction bases left unmatched: 16. CDR3 sequence (DNA): TGTGCCAGCAGCCCCCGCTCCCCCGTGACAGGGGAAACCGGGGAGCTGTTTTTT. This encodes CASSPRSPVTGETGELFF.

This clonotype was counted at least ten times. The chain carries TRBV7-2 and TRBJ2-3; tentatively, D is TRBD1 (6 bases). V lost 5 bases to trimming and J lost 5 bases, with 17 bases between them. CDR1 and CDR2 from the germline V gene are SGHTA and FQGNSA. There are 15 residues in the CDR3. The DNA of the CDR3 is TGTGCCAGCAGCCTCACTAGGGGGAGCGGAGATACGCAGTATTTT. Its translation is CASSLTRGSGDTQYF.

Only a few counts were recorded for this clonotype. V usage is TRBV24-1 and J usage is TRBJ2-5; 11 positions agree with TRBD1. Germline CDR1 is KGHDR and CDR2 is SFDVKD. This CDR3 contains 16 residues. The J segment lost 0 bases and the V segment lost 2 bases, leaving 1 base of the junction unmatched. The CDR3 is CATSDWDRGNQETQYF. CDR3 nucleotides: TGTGCCACCAGTGATTGGGACAGGGGGAACCAAGAGACCCAGTACTTC.

This clonotype was picked up a small number of times. J is TRBJ1-6 and V is TRBV6-5, with 10 bases fitting TRBD1. The CDR3 covers 15 residues. Per the germline V gene, CDR1 is MNHEY and CDR2 is SVGAGI. Germline trimming cut 5 bases from V and 9 bases from J; bases unmatched to any gene: 7. For the CDR3, the DNA is TGTGCCAGCAGTCAGGAGACAGGGGGCAGTTCACCCCTCCACTTT. Its protein product is CASSQETGGSSPLHF.

This clonotype appeared a few times. The rearrangement links TRBV5-4 to TRBJ2-1; TRBD2 matches 10 bases. The CDR3 loop spans 16 amino acids. J lost 2 bases, V lost 5 bases, and 7 bases had no gene match. Germline V gene data show CDR1 as SGHNT and CDR2 as YYREEE (reference sequence). This CDR3 reads CASRSGLAETYNEQFF. The DNA of the CDR3 is TGTGCCAGCAGGTCCGGACTAGCGGAGACCTACAATGAGCAGTTCTTC.

The chain employs TRBV20-1 and TRBJ1-1; D is ambiguous. CDR3 length: 11 amino acids. Germline V gene data show CDR1 as DFQATT and CDR2 as SNEGSKA (reference sequence). Trimming shortened V by 5 bases and J by 7 bases, and 11 bases separated the two germline ends. DNA of the CDR3: TGCAGTGCTTATCGTGAACATGAAGCTTTCTTT. Its translation is CSAYREHEAFF.

This clonotype was detected ten times or more. The chain is built from TRBV5-6 and TRBJ2-3; maybe TRBD2 (5 bases). From germline, CDR1 is SGHDT and CDR2 YYEEEE. The CDR3 spans 14 residues. V lost 2 bases and J 6 bases, leaving 13 bases between the germline ends. The chain's CDR3 is CASSFMTKLDTQYF. The CDR3 DNA follows: TGTGCCAGCAGCTTTATGACTAAGCTGGATACGCAGTATTTT.

The chain carries TRBV20-1 and TRBJ2-3, with 11 bases aligning to TRBD2. Germline trimming cut 5 bases from V and 3 bases from J; bases unmatched to any gene: 7. The CDR3 consists of 15 residues. The germline CDR1 and CDR2 sequences are DFQATT and SNEGSKA (reference sequence). The CDR3 nucleotides read TGCAGTGCTTTCGGACTAGCGGGTAGTACAGATACGCAGTATTTT. As protein: CSAFGLAGSTDTQYF.

The rearrangement joins TRBV7-8 to TRBJ2-1; D unresolved. Trimming stripped 4 bases from V and 0 bases from J, with 10 bases between. Germline CDR1 is SGHVS and CDR2 is FQNEAQ. The CDR3 consists of 15 residues. In DNA, the CDR3 is TGTGCCAGCAGCTCTCGGGTTAGCTCCTACAATGAGCAGTTCTTC. Its protein product is CASSSRVSSYNEQFF.

This chain links TRBV28 with TRBJ2-7, with 9 positions matching TRBD1. CDR3 length equals 17 residues. J lost 3 bases, V lost 4 bases, and 13 bases had no gene match. Per the germline V gene, CDR1 is MDHEN and CDR2 is SYDVKM. This chain's CDR3 is CASSSSGTGKFYYEQYF. The CDR3 region has the DNA TGTGCCAGCAGTTCGTCCGGGACAGGGAAGTTCTACTACGAGCAGTACTTC. The variable domain in full, with the rest retrieved from reference TRBV28 and TRBJ2-7, is DVKVTQSSRYLVKRTGEKVFLECVQDMDHENMFWYRQDPGLGLRLIYFSYDVKMKEKGDIPEGYSVSREKKERFSLILESASTNQTSMYLCASSSSGTGKFYYEQYFGPGTRLTVT.

This clonotype was seen more than once but under ten times. The chain employs TRBV6-5 and TRBJ2-7; D not certain. CDR1 MNHEY and CDR2 SVGAGI come from the germline V gene. The V and J ends lost 2 bases and 0 bases respectively, with 8 bases between them. CDR3 length: 14 residues. This CDR3 reads CASSYKLSSYEQYF. The CDR3 DNA is TGTGCCAGCAGTTACAAACTAAGCTCCTACGAGCAGTACTTC.

In its sample, this clonotype was seen many times. The V and J genes are TRBV15 and TRBJ2-2; 15 bases line up with TRBD2. Losses at the gene ends were 3 bases for V and 3 bases for J; bases not matched to a gene: 2. Germline assignment: CDR1 LNHNV and CDR2 YYDKDF (reference sequence). This CDR3 has 17 amino acids. The CDR3 bases are TGTGCCACCAGCAGGGGACTAGCGGGAGGCTACACCGGGGAGCTGTTTTTT. This translates into CATSRGLAGGYTGELFF.

The chain is built from TRBV5-6 and TRBJ2-7, with TRBD2 identical over 12 bases. The germline CDR1 and CDR2 sequences are SGHDT and YYEEEE. This CDR3 spans 17 amino acids. Losses at the gene ends were 1 base for V and 5 bases for J; bases not matched to a gene: 10. The CDR3 region has the DNA TGTGCCAGCAGCTTGAGGGGTACTAGCGGGAGGCACGACGAGCAGTACTTC. It specifies CASSLRGTSGRHDEQYF. The full variable domain, its missing parts supplied by reference TRBV5-6 and TRBJ2-7, is DAGVTQSPTHLIKTRGQQVTLRCSPKSGHDTVSWYQQALGQGPQFIFQYYEEEERQRGNFPDRFSGHQFPNYSSELNVNALLLGDSALYLCASSLRGTSGRHDEQYFGPGTRLTVT.

The chain links TRBV19 to TRBJ2-7; no reliable D call. Trimming took off 1 base at V and 1 base at J, with 8 bases between the two ends. Germline CDR1 LNHDA, CDR2 SQIVND (reference sequence). The CDR3 consists of 14 residues. This CDR3 is CASSIVPGSYEQYF. CDR3 coding DNA: TGTGCCAGTAGTATAGTCCCGGGTTCCTACGAGCAGTACTTC.

The chain recombines TRBV27 with TRBJ1-2; 9 bases agree with TRBD1. The CDR3 spans 14 residues. The V gene end was trimmed by 6 bases and the J gene end by 7 bases; junction bases not matched to a gene: 9. CDR1 MNHEY and CDR2 SMNVEV come from the germline V gene (reference sequence). CDR3 sequence: CASSPQGGQGGYTF. The DNA of the CDR3 is TGTGCCAGCAGCCCCCAGGGGGGACAGGGTGGCTACACCTTC.

This clonotype was found many times. The chain uses TRBV20-1 and TRBJ2-1; the match to TRBD2 covers 13 bases. V was clipped by 1 base and J by 9 bases; unmatched bases: 3. Germline V gene sequence: CDR1 DFQATT, CDR2 SNEGSKA (reference sequence). This CDR3 spans 14 amino acids. The DNA for the CDR3 is TGCAGTGCTAGAGGACTAGCGGGAGGAACTGAGCAGTTCTTC. This sequence encodes CSARGLAGGTEQFF.

V usage is TRBV6-1 and J usage is TRBJ2-7; the D gene is possibly TRBD2 (6 bases). Germline loops: CDR1 MNHNS, CDR2 SASEGT. The V gene lost 2 bases and the J gene lost 4 bases, with 15 bases spanning the gap. The CDR3 contains 15 residues. CDR3 residues: CASSEMWGLFYEQYF. CDR3 nucleotide sequence: TGTGCCAGCAGTGAAATGTGGGGACTTTTTTACGAGCAGTACTTC.

This clonotype was counted ten times or more. The V call is TRBV29-1, the J call TRBJ2-5; 8 nucleotides align to TRBD1. Germline values: CDR1 SQVTM, CDR2 ANQGSEA. The CDR3 covers 13 residues. V was pared by 5 bases and J by 3 bases, with 5 bases of the junction left unmatched. The CDR3 protein is CSVTGQGKETQYF. The CDR3 DNA is TGCAGCGTTACTGGACAGGGAAAAGAGACCCAGTACTTC.

This clonotype was detected only a few times. This chain uses TRBV19 with TRBJ2-7; 9 bases line up with TRBD1. With V trimmed by 5 bases and J by 3 bases, 8 bases remained unmatched. Germline-derived CDR1 and CDR2 are LNHDA and SQIVND (reference sequence). CDR3 size: 15 residues. In nucleotides, the CDR3 is TGTGCCAGTAGTGACGGGACAGGGCATTTCTACGAGCAGTACTTC. This translates into CASSDGTGHFYEQYF.

The CDR3, as DNA: TGTGCCAGCAGTTCTGCCGGACTAGCGGGACCCCGGGGCGGGGAGCTGTTTTTT. Its protein product is CASSSAGLAGPRGGELFF. The V and J genes are TRBV27 and TRBJ2-2, with 12 bases matching TRBD2. CDR3 length equals 18 residues. Germline assignment: CDR1 MNHEY and CDR2 SMNVEV (reference sequence). V lost 4 bases and J lost 7; bases outside the gene matches: 13.

The chain combines TRBV20-1 with TRBJ2-6; D is unresolved. The V end was cut by 2 bases, the J end by 0 bases, with 5 bases between. Germline V lookup: CDR1 DFQATT, CDR2 SNEGSKA (reference sequence). This CDR3 comprises 14 residues. CDR3 amino acids: CSARKTSGANVLTF. The CDR3 nucleotides read TGCAGTGCTAGAAAGACCTCTGGGGCCAACGTCCTGACTTTC.

The sample holds a few counts of this clonotype. J is TRBJ1-4 and V is TRBV18; no firm D call. The CDR3 length is 16 residues. Per germline, CDR1 KGHSH and CDR2 LQKENI. V was trimmed by 1 base and J by 0 bases, leaving 9 bases between them. The CDR3 bases are TGTGCCAGCTCACCACAGGCCCGAACAACTAATGAAAAACTGTTTTTT. Translation: CASSPQARTTNEKLFF.

About this clonotype: A much larger clone is a single base away; this may be a read error. The rearrangement uses TRBV28 and TRBJ2-3; unclear D gene. The CDR3 contains 12 residues. CDR1 and CDR2 from the germline V gene are MDHEN and SYDVKM. Deletions cut 5 bases from V and 0 bases from J, with 3 bases between. CDR3: CASSRSTDTQYF. DNA of the CDR3: TGTGCCAGCAGTCGGAGCACAGATACGCAGTATTTT.

The genes are TRBV18 and TRBJ1-1, with D perhaps matching TRBD1 (6 bases). Trimming pared 2 bases from V and 4 bases from J, leaving 14 bases between. CDR1 and CDR2 (germline): KGHSH, LQKENI. There are 15 residues in the CDR3. CDR3 amino acids: CASSPSQGTGTEAFF. The CDR3, as DNA: TGTGCCAGCTCACCATCACAGGGAACGGGCACTGAAGCTTTCTTT.

This clonotype was detected many times. The chain uses TRBV18 and TRBJ1-2, with 7 positions matching TRBD1. V gave up 3 bases and J gave up 4 bases; unmatched junction bases: 8. The CDR3 runs 15 residues. CDR1 and CDR2 (germline): KGHSH, LQKENI. CDR3 protein: CASSPNRGGSYGYTF. The CDR3, as DNA: TGTGCCAGCTCACCGAACAGGGGTGGGAGCTATGGCTACACCTTC.